The 31 T cell receptor beta chains below come from one sample, sequenced in a study of T cell responses to AZD1222 COVID-19 vaccine (dated by TCRdb to the early 2020s). The time point label of this sample denotes: baseline before first vaccination. To prepare the library, the immunoSEQ multiplex PCR assay was applied. This immuneACCESS table, as held by TCRdb, lists in-frame sequences with V and J called but not all clones. Of the missing ones, under half trace to an unresolved V gene in checked studies; the others have no known cause. In all, the sample holds just over 70,000 clones, and roughly 85% of those were seen once. The top ten clones comprise 20% of the sample. The specimen comprised peripheral blood, sampled on day 0 of AZD1222 vaccination. The receptor source for this set is an adult in good health.

The gene calls are TRBV4-1 and TRBJ2-7, with TRBD2 matching over 13 bases. The CDR3 consists of 13 residues. In germline, CDR1 is MGHRA, CDR2 YSYEKL. V shed 6 bases, J shed 5 bases, and the junction held 1 base outside the gene matches. The CDR3 is CASRGLAGNEQYF. The CDR3 coding sequence is TGCGCCAGCAGGGGACTAGCGGGAAACGAGCAGTACTTC.

The V and J genes are TRBV12-3 or TRBV12-4 and TRBJ1-1; D gene ambiguous. V was pared by 0 bases and J by 5 bases, with 7 bases between. The CDR3 has 13 amino acids. The CDR3 here is CASSLAVVTEAFF. The CDR3 coding sequence is TGTGCCAGCAGTTTAGCGGTCGTGACTGAAGCTTTCTTT.

The chain uses TRBV5-1 and TRBJ2-6, with D maybe TRBD2 (6 bases). The CDR3 spans 15 residues. Between the trimmed V and J ends, which lost 4 bases and 4 bases, there was a span of 12 bases. Germline V gene data show CDR1 as SGHRS and CDR2 as YFSETQ. CDR3 protein: CASSHGGAGANVLTF. In DNA form, the CDR3 reads TGCGCCAGCAGCCACGGAGGGGCCGGGGCCAACGTCCTGACTTTC.

For the CDR3, the DNA is TGTGCCAGCAGCCGAGGGCCTGGCTACACCTTC. As protein: CASSRGPGYTF. The gene calls are TRBV12-3 or TRBV12-4 and TRBJ1-2; D gene uncertain. V lost 6 bases and J lost 7, with 9 bases in between. This CDR3 is built from 11 residues.

The rearrangement links TRBV5-6 to TRBJ2-2; unclear D gene. The CDR3 consists of 15 residues. Germline V gene sequence: CDR1 SGHDT, CDR2 YYEEEE. V gave up 0 bases and J gave up 1 base, with 7 bases separating them. The CDR3 DNA reads TGTGCCAGCAGCTTGGGTGATGGGAACACCGGGGAGCTGTTTTTT. Protein: CASSLGDGNTGELFF.

This chain joins TRBV7-9 and TRBJ1-3; no reliable D call. V lost 5 bases to trimming and J lost 10 bases, with 15 bases between them. The CDR3 covers 13 residues. CDR1 is SEHNR, CDR2 FQNEAQ, per germline (reference sequence). CDR3 region: CASSPNPQVTIYF. The CDR3 DNA follows: TGTGCCAGCAGCCCAAACCCCCAAGTGACCATATATTTT.

This sequence joins TRBV7-3 and TRBJ1-1; no firm D call. Trimming left V 9 bases short and J 7 bases short, with 9 bases between. There are 10 residues in the CDR3. Per germline, CDR1 SGHTA and CDR2 FQGTGA. The CDR3 DNA reads TGTGCCAGGTATCACCTTGAAGCTTTCTTT. As protein: CARYHLEAFF. Full variable domain (outside the CDR3, taken from reference TRBV7-3 and TRBJ1-1): GAGVSQTPSNKVTEKGKYVELRCDPISGHTALYWYRQSLGQGPEFLIYFQGTGAADDSGLPNDRFFAVRPEGSVSTLKIQRTERGDSAVYLCARYHLEAFFGQGTRLTVV.

This clone was counted only a few times. This chain connects TRBV4-1 to TRBJ1-2, with D unclear. Germline assignment: CDR1 MGHRA and CDR2 YSYEKL. The CDR3 sequence is 16 residues long. V was pared by 0 bases and J by 6 bases, with 17 bases between. The DNA for the CDR3 is TGCGCCAGCAGCCAAGATCTTGGTTGGGGTTTAGATGGCTACACCTTC. This encodes CASSQDLGWGLDGYTF.

The J gene is TRBJ2-2, the V gene TRBV20-1; weak D call: TRBD2 (5 bases). Trimming left V 6 bases short and J 4 bases short, with 6 bases between. The germline V gene encodes CDR1 DFQATT and CDR2 SNEGSKA (reference sequence). The CDR3 contains 11 residues. The CDR3 region is CSAGGTGELFF. The CDR3 DNA sequence: TGCAGTGCCGGAGGCACCGGGGAGCTGTTTTTT.

The rearrangement links TRBV19 to TRBJ1-3, with D possibly TRBD1 on 5 matching bases. The CDR3 length is 14 residues. Germline assignment: CDR1 LNHDA and CDR2 SQIVND (reference sequence). Trimming shortened V by 3 bases and J by 4 bases, and 10 bases separated the two germline ends. Here the CDR3 DNA reads TGTGCCAGTAGTATCGTGGACACCGGAAACACCATATATTTT. Amino acids: CASSIVDTGNTIYF.

V gene TRBV2 combines with J gene TRBJ2-2; D is perhaps TRBD1 (6 bases). Per germline, CDR1 SNHLY and CDR2 FYNNEI. This CDR3 spans 15 amino acids. The V and J ends lost 4 bases and 3 bases respectively, with 12 bases between them. This chain's CDR3 is CASSGYGGDTGELFF. DNA of the CDR3: TGTGCCAGCAGTGGATATGGGGGCGACACCGGGGAGCTGTTTTTT. The full variable domain, completed using reference TRBV2 and TRBJ2-2, is EPEVTQTPSHQVTQMGQEVILRCVPISNHLYFYWYRQILGQKVEFLVSFYNNEISEKSEIFDDQFSVERPDGSNFTLKIRSTKLEDSAMYFCASSGYGGDTGELFFGEGSRLTVL.

The rearrangement uses TRBV11-3 and TRBJ1-1; D gene unclear. CDR1 SGHNT and CDR2 YENEEA come from the germline V gene. The CDR3 is 11 amino acids. Trimming shortened V by 8 bases and J by 7 bases, and 11 bases separated the two germline ends. In DNA form, the CDR3 reads TGTGCCAGCTCCTCCGACGGTGAAGCTTTCTTT. Its protein product is CASSSDGEAFF.

V usage is TRBV11-2 and J usage is TRBJ2-7; a weak D match, TRBD1 (5 bases). This CDR3 is built from 14 residues. CDR1 and CDR2 (germline): SGHAT, FQNNGV. The V end lost 2 bases, the J end lost 2 bases, and 10 bases lay between the germline ends. The CDR3 region has the DNA TGTGCCAGCAGCTTATGGGGCGTCACCTACGAGCAGTACTTC. Encoded protein: CASSLWGVTYEQYF.

This clone has just a few counts. J is TRBJ2-1 and V is TRBV4-2, with TRBD1 matching 8 bases. V shed 4 bases, J shed 9 bases, and the junction held 11 bases outside the gene matches. Germline values: CDR1 LGHNA, CDR2 YNFKEQ. The CDR3 is 15 amino acids. In nucleotides, the CDR3 is TGTGCCAGCAGCCTCGGGACAGGAGGTTTTAGTGAGCAGTTCTTC. Its protein is CASSLGTGGFSEQFF.

V and J are TRBV19 and TRBJ1-5; D is undetermined. The CDR3 runs to 15 residues. Germline V gene data show CDR1 as LNHDA and CDR2 as SQIVND (reference sequence). With 3 bases removed from V and 5 bases from J, the gap between germline ends came to 14 bases. CDR3 protein: CASSMGNTIYQPQHF. Here the CDR3 DNA reads TGTGCCAGTAGTATGGGTAACACCATATATCAGCCCCAGCATTTT.

This chain connects TRBV29-1 to TRBJ2-4; D gene ambiguous. This CDR3 has 12 amino acids. Germline-derived CDR1 and CDR2 are SQVTM and ANQGSEA. Between the trimmed V and J ends, which lost 4 bases and 2 bases, there was a span of 6 bases. This chain's CDR3 is CSVGEPKNIQYF. For the CDR3, the DNA is TGCAGCGTTGGGGAACCCAAAAACATTCAGTACTTC. Variable domain in full (rest from reference TRBV29-1 and TRBJ2-4): SAVISQKPSRDICQRGTSLTIQCQVDSQVTMMFWYRQQPGQSLTLIATANQGSEATYESGFVIDKFPISRPNLTFSTLTVSNMSPEDSSIYLCSVGEPKNIQYFGAGTRLSVL.

The chain recombines TRBV6-5 with TRBJ2-7; D is undetermined. Germline CDR1 and CDR2: MNHEY and SVGAGI. The CDR3 contains 14 residues. The germline V and J ends were trimmed by 4 bases and 5 bases, with 15 bases remaining between them. Written as DNA, the CDR3 is TGTGCCAGCAGTTTCGGGCAAAAGTTCCACGAGCAGTACTTC. As protein: CASSFGQKFHEQYF.

The CDR3 nucleotides are TGTGCCAGCAGTTACGGGTTCTCCAATACTGAAGCTTTCTTT. Translated: CASSYGFSNTEAFF. V usage is TRBV6-5 and J usage is TRBJ1-1, with D unclear. The CDR3 extends over 14 amino acids. Trimming stripped 2 bases from V and 5 bases from J, with 12 bases between. From germline, CDR1 is MNHEY and CDR2 SVGAGI.

The rearrangement uses TRBV19 and TRBJ1-2; D ambiguous. Germline values: CDR1 LNHDA, CDR2 SQIVND (reference sequence). The CDR3 totals 13 residues. With 1 base removed from V and 9 bases from J, the gap between germline ends came to 12 bases. CDR3 protein: CASSIGPVLRYTF. The CDR3 nucleotides are TGTGCCAGTAGTATAGGTCCTGTCCTGCGCTACACCTTC.

Here the CDR3 DNA reads TGTGCCAGCAGCTTAACCGGGCCGCAATATCAGCCCCAGCATTTT. Amino acid sequence: CASSLTGPQYQPQHF. The rearrangement joins TRBV6-5 to TRBJ1-5, with D unresolved. The CDR3 sequence is 15 residues long. Germline V gene sequence: CDR1 MNHEY, CDR2 SVGAGI. The V gene lost 6 bases and the J gene lost 5 bases, with 17 bases spanning the gap.

The chain couples TRBV5-1 to TRBJ1-4; 8 positions match TRBD1. V lost 4 bases, J lost 8 bases, and 10 bases stayed unmatched. The CDR3 consists of 15 residues. Per the germline V gene, CDR1 is SGHRS and CDR2 is YFSETQ. CDR3: CASSTSRGLGEKLFF. CDR3 in DNA: TGCGCCAGCAGCACTAGCAGGGGGCTAGGGGAAAAACTGTTTTTT.

V and J are TRBV30 and TRBJ1-6; TRBD1 matches 8 bases. V was clipped by 5 bases and J by 11 bases; unmatched bases: 11. From germline, CDR1 is GTSNPN and CDR2 SVGIG (reference sequence). This CDR3 region has 14 residues. The DNA for the CDR3 is TGTGCCTGGCATCAGGGACAGGCAGTAACACCCCTCCACTTT. It specifies CAWHQGQAVTPLHF.

The chain has TRBV18 and TRBJ1-1; D unclear. The V gene lost 6 bases and the J gene lost 0 bases, with 8 bases spanning the gap. Per germline, CDR1 KGHSH and CDR2 LQKENI. CDR3 length: 13 residues. The CDR3 loop is CASSPLLNTEAFF. CDR3 DNA sequence: TGTGCCAGCTCCCCCCTACTGAACACTGAAGCTTTCTTT.

The V call is TRBV12-3 or TRBV12-4, the J call TRBJ2-2; 8 bases fit TRBD2. This CDR3 region has 13 residues. The J segment lost 4 bases and the V segment lost 10 bases, leaving 5 bases of the junction unmatched. CDR3: CAIPGGSTGELFF. CDR3 bases: TGTGCCATCCCGGGAGGGAGCACCGGGGAGCTGTTTTTT.

The rearrangement links TRBV6-5 to TRBJ1-1, with 9 bases matching TRBD1. Germline trimming cut 4 bases from V and 7 bases from J; bases unmatched to any gene: 13. The CDR3 length is 16 residues. Germline lookup yields CDR1 MNHEY and CDR2 SVGAGI. The CDR3 here is CASSSVNRGRRGEAFF. The DNA for the CDR3 is TGTGCCAGCAGTTCCGTCAACAGGGGGCGCCGGGGTGAAGCTTTCTTT.

This CDR3 reads CASSFSRSHEQFF. CDR3 in DNA: TGTGCCAGCAGCTTTTCCCGTTCGCATGAGCAGTTCTTC. The V call is TRBV5-6, the J call TRBJ2-1; D call uncertain. The ends were cut back, 2 bases at V and 8 bases at J, with 11 bases in the middle. Germline V gives CDR1 SGHDT, CDR2 YYEEEE. The CDR3 spans 13 residues.

The chain has TRBV7-3 and TRBJ2-3, with D possibly matching TRBD2 (7 bases). Per the germline V gene, CDR1 is SGHTA and CDR2 is FQGTGA. Trimming took off 0 bases at V and 0 bases at J, with 31 bases between the two ends. This CDR3 is built from 23 residues. The CDR3 region is CASSLTSSRTGRDNLTSTDTQYF. The CDR3, as DNA: TGTGCCAGCAGCTTAACCTCGTCTCGTACAGGGAGGGACAACCTTACGAGCACAGATACGCAGTATTTT.

This clone was counted only a few times. The chain employs TRBV6-5 and TRBJ2-5; 12 nucleotides line up with TRBD2. V lost 6 bases, J lost 8 bases, and 7 bases stayed unmatched. Germline V gene lookup returns CDR1 MNHEY and CDR2 SVGAGI. The CDR3 totals 14 residues. CDR3 sequence (DNA): TGTGCCAGCAGCCTAGCGGGGGGGCCCGGTACCCAGTACTTC. This codes for CASSLAGGPGTQYF.

The chain combines TRBV5-4 with TRBJ2-7; D is possibly TRBD2 (5 bases). The V and J ends lost 4 bases and 2 bases respectively, with 13 bases between them. The germline CDR1 and CDR2 sequences are SGHNT and YYREEE (reference sequence). The CDR3 is 14 amino acids. Here the CDR3 DNA reads TGTGCCAGCAGCCGTAGCGAGACCCCCTACGAGCAGTACTTC. Amino acid sequence: CASSRSETPYEQYF.

The rearrangement joins TRBV28 to TRBJ1-5, with 8 bases fitting TRBD1. CDR1 MDHEN and CDR2 SYDVKM come from the germline V gene. V was pared by 6 bases and J by 5 bases, with 6 bases of the junction left unmatched. This CDR3 region has 14 residues. The CDR3 bases are TGTGCCAGCAGCCCGACAGGGGTGGATCAGCCCCAGCATTTT. Its protein product is CASSPTGVDQPQHF.

The chain has TRBV28 and TRBJ1-5; D ambiguous. Looked up from germline, CDR1 is MDHEN and CDR2 is SYDVKM. Trimming removed 3 bases from V and 2 bases from J, with 11 bases in between. The CDR3 is made up of 15 amino acids. In DNA form, the CDR3 reads TGTGCCAGCAGTTTGGCAGGACGGGGCAATCAGCCCCAGCATTTT. This codes for CASSLAGRGNQPQHF. Using reference TRBV28 and TRBJ1-5 for the parts outside the CDR3, the full variable domain is DVKVTQSSRYLVKRTGEKVFLECVQDMDHENMFWYRQDPGLGLRLIYFSYDVKMKEKGDIPEGYSVSREKKERFSLILESASTNQTSMYLCASSLAGRGNQPQHFGDGTRLSIL.